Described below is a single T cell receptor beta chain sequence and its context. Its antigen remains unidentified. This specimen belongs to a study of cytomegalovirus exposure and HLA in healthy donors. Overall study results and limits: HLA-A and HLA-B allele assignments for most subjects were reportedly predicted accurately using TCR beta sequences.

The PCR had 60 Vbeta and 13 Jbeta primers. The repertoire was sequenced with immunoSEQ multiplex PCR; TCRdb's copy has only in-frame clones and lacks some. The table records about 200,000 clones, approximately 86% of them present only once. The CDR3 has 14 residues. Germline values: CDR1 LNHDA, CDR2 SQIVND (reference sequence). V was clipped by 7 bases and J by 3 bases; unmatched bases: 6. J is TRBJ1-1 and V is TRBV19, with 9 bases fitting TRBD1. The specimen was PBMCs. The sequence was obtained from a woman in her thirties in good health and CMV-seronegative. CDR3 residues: CASKPDRGDTEAFF. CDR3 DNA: TGTGCCAGTAAACCGGACAGGGGTGACACTGAAGCTTTCTTT.